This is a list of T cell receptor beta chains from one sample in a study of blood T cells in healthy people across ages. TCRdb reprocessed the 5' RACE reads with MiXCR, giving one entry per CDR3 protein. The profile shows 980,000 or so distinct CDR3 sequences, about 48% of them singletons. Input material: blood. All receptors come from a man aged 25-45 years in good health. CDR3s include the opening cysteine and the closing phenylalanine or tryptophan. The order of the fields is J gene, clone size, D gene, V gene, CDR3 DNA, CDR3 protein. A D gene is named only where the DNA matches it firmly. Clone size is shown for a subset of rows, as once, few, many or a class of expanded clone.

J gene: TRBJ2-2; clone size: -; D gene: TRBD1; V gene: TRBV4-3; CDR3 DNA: TGCGCCAGCAGCCAACAACAGGGGAGCACCGGGGAGCTGTTTTTT; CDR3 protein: CASSQQQGSTGELFF
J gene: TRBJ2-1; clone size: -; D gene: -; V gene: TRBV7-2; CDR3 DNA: TGTGCCAGCAGCTTCGTCTACGGGGAGTGGAATGAGCAGTTCTTC; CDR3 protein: CASSFVYGEWNEQFF
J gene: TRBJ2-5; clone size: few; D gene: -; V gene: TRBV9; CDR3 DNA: TGTGCCAGCAGCGTTCCAGGCGACCGGGAGACCCAGTACTTC; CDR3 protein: CASSVPGDRETQYF
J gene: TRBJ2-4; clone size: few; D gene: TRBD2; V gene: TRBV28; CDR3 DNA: TGTGCCAGCACCCCCCTCGTGGTAGCGGGGGGGCAGGGCATTCAGTACTTC; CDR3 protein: CASTPLVVAGGQGIQYF
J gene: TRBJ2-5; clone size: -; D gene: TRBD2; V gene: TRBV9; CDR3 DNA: TGTGCCAGCAGCGTAGGCGGGGGGCGCAACAATGAGCAGTACTTC; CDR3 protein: CASSVGGGRNNEQYF
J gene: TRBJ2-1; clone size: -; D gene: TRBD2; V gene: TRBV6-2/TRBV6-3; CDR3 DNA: TGTGCCAGCACTAGCGGCGCCTACAAGGAGCAGTTCTTC; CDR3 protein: CASTSGAYKEQFF
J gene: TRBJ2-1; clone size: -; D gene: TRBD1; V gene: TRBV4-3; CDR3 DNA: TGCGCCAGCAGCCAATCGGACAGGGTAACCCGCAATGAGCAGTTCTTC; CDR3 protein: CASSQSDRVTRNEQFF
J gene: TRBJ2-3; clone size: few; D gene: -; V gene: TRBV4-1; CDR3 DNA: TGCGCCAGCAGCCCTTCTCTCGAGGGAACAGATACGCAGTATTTT; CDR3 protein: CASSPSLEGTDTQYF
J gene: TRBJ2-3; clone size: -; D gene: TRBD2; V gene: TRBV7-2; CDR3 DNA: TGTGCCAGCAGCTTTCCTAGCGGGGTCGCAGATACGCAGTATTTT; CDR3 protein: CASSFPSGVADTQYF
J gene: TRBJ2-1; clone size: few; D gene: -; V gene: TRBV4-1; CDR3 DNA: TGCGCCAGCAGCCACGACTACAATGAGCAGTTCTTC; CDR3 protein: CASSHDYNEQFF
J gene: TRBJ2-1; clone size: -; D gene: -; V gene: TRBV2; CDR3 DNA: TGTGCCAGCAGTGTACAGGAAGGGATCTACAATGAGCAGTTCTTC; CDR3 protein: CASSVQEGIYNEQFF
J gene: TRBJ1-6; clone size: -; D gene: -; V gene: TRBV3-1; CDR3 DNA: TGTGCCAGCAGCCAAGACCTTAATTCACCCCTCCACTTT; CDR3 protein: CASSQDLNSPLHF
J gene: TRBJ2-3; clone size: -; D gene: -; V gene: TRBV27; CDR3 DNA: TGTGCCAGCAGGCTTGGGCAAATATATAGCACAGATACGCAGTATTTT; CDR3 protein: CASRLGQIYSTDTQYF
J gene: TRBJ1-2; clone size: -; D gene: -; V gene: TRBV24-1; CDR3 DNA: TGTGCCACCAGTGACCCCTCCTTGGGCTATGGCTACACCTTC; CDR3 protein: CATSDPSLGYGYTF
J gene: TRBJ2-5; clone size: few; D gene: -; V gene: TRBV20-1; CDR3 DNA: TGCAGTGCTCCCCGGGCCAAAGAGACCCAGTACTTC; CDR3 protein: CSAPRAKETQYF
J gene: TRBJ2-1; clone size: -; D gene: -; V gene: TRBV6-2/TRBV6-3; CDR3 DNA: TGTGCCAGCGGACACAATGAGCAGTTCTTC; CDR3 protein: CASGHNEQFF
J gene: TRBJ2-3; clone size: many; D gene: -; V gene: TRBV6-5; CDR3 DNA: TGTGCCAGCAGTTACACTAGCACAGATACGCAGTATTTT; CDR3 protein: CASSYTSTDTQYF
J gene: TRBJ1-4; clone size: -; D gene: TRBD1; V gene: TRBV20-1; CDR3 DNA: TGCAGTGCCTATTTTCAAACAGGGGGCGTGGAAGAAAAACTGTTTTTT; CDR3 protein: CSAYFQTGGVEEKLFF
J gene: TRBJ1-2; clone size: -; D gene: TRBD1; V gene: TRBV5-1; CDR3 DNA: TGCGCCAGCAGCTCACAGGGGGTGGCTAACTATGGCTACACCTTC; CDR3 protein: CASSSQGVANYGYTF
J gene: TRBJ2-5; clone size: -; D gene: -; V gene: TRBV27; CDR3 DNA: TGTGCCAGCAGTCCCCTCAGGGTAGACCCCTACAATGAGCAGTACTTC; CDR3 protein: CASSPLRVDPYNEQYF
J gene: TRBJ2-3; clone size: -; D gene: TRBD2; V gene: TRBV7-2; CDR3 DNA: TGTGCCAGCAGCTCTAGAGGCGGGGGGGCGCCAGATACGCAGTATTTT; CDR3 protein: CASSSRGGGAPDTQYF
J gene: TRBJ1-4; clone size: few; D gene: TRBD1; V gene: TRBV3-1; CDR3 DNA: TGTGCCAGCAGCCACACGACAGGGGGCGCGGGTGAAAAACTGTTTTTT; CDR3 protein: CASSHTTGGAGEKLFF
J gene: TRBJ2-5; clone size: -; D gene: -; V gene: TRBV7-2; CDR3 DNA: TGTGCCAGCAGCTTCGGGACACCAGCAGAGACCCAGTACTTC; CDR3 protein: CASSFGTPAETQYF
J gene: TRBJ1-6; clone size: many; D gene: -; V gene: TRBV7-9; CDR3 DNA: TGTGCCGACGGCCCGACTAGCTTAAATTCACCCCTCCACTTT; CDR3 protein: CADGPTSLNSPLHF
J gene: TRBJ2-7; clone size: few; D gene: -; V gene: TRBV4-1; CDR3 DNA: TGCGCCAGCAGCCAAAATCCATCTATGAGCTCCTACGAGCAGTACTTC; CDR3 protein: CASSQNPSMSSYEQYF
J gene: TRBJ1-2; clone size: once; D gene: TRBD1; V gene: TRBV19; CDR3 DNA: TGTGCCAGTAGTAGAACAGGGGGCGTGTATGGCTACACCTTC; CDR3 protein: CASSRTGGVYGYTF
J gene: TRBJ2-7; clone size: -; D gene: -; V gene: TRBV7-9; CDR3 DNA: TGTGCCAGCAGCTTTAAGGGCACCCACTACGAGCAGTACTTC; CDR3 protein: CASSFKGTHYEQYF
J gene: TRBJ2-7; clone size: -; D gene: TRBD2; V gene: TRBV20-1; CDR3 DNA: TGCAGTGCTAGGCGGGAGATAAAGAACGAGCAGTACTTC; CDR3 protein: CSARREIKNEQYF
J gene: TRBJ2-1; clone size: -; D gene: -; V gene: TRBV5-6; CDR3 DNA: TGTGCCAGCAGCTTTATCAGGGACGCCCGAATGGGGTTCTTC; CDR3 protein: CASSFIRDARMGFF
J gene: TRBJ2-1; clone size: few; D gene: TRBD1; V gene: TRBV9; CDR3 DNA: TGTGCCAGCAGCGCCTCCGGGACAGGCCGGAGTGAGCAGTTCTTC; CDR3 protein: CASSASGTGRSEQFF
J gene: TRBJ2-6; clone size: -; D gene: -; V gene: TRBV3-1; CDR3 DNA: TGTGCCAGCAGCCCTAGGCGAGGCCTCTCTGGGGCCAACGTCCCGACTTTC; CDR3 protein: CASSPRRGLSGANVPTF
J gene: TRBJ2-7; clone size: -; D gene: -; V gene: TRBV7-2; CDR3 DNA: TGTGCCAGCAGCTTAGCAGCAGGGTCGATCTACGAGCAGTACTTC; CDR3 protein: CASSLAAGSIYEQYF
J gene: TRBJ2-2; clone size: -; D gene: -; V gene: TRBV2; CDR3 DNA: TGTGCCAGCAGTGATCTGGGGCCCGGGGAGTTGTTTTTT; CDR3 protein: CASSDLGPGELFF
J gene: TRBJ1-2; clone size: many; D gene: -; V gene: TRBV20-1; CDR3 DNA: TGCAGTGCTAGCGACTTAGCCCATGGCTACACCTTC; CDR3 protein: CSASDLAHGYTF
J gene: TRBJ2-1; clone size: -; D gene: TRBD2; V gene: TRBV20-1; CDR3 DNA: TGCAGTGCTAGACTAGCGGGGGGGCCCTCCTACAATGAGCAGTTCTTC; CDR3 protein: CSARLAGGPSYNEQFF
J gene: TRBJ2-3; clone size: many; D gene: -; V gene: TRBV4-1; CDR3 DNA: TGCGCCAGCAGCCAGAAAGCGACAGATACGCAGTATTTT; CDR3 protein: CASSQKATDTQYF
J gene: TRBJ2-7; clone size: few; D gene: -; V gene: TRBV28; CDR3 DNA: TGTGCCAGCTCCCCCTACGGTATACGGGCAACAACCACCTACGAGCAGTACTTC; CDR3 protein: CASSPYGIRATTTYEQYF
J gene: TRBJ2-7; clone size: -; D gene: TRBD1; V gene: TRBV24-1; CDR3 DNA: TGTGCCACCAGTGAGACGACAGGGCCCTCATACGAGCAGTACTTC; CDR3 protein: CATSETTGPSYEQYF
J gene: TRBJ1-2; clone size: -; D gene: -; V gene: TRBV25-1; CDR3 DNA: TGTGCCGGCAGTGACTGGGACAACTATGGCTACACCTTC; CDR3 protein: CAGSDWDNYGYTF
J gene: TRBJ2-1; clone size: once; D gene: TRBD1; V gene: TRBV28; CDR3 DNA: TGTGCCAGCACCTCCACAGGGGGCAATGAGCAGTTCTTC; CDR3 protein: CASTSTGGNEQFF
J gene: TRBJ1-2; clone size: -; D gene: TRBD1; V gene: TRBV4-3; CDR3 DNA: TGCGCCAGCAGCCCCAGGCCGACAGGGGGTAGTATGAACTATGGCTACACCTTC; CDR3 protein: CASSPRPTGGSMNYGYTF
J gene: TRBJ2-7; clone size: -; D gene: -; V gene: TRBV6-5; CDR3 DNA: TGTGCCAGCAGTTACCGCAGGGGAAGCTCCTACGAGCAGTACTTC; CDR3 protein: CASSYRRGSSYEQYF